A single sample gave rise to the 21 T cell receptor beta chains below, sequenced in a study of T cell responses to AZD1222 COVID-19 vaccine. TCRdb's table, derived via immunoSEQ multiplex PCR, lists solely in-frame clones and lacks some. The sample shows about 83,000 clones, more than 75% of them seen only once. The source material was peripheral blood, sampled on day 0 of MenACWY control vaccination. Receptors originate from an adult in good health.

The V gene is TRBV28, the J gene TRBJ1-2; D is unresolved. The CDR3 length is 14 residues. The V gene lost 2 bases and the J gene lost 1 base, with 8 bases spanning the gap. Germline CDR1 and CDR2: MDHEN and SYDVKM. CDR3 sequence reads: CASSLNDGNYGYTF. The CDR3 region has the DNA TGTGCCAGCAGTTTAAACGACGGTAACTATGGCTACACCTTC.

J is TRBJ2-7 and V is TRBV7-9, with unresolved D. Germline loops: CDR1 SEHNR, CDR2 FQNEAQ (reference sequence). There are 17 residues in the CDR3. V lost 1 base and J lost 3, with 19 bases in between. The CDR3, as DNA: TGTGCCAGCAGCTTAGAGACAACGTGGGCTTCGGGCTACGAGCAGTACTTC. It codes for CASSLETTWASGYEQYF.

The chain is built from TRBV27 and TRBJ2-3; 8 nucleotides match TRBD2. The germline CDR1 and CDR2 sequences are MNHEY and SMNVEV (reference sequence). V lost 8 bases, J lost 7 bases, and 5 bases stayed unmatched. The CDR3 is 12 residues long. Here the CDR3 reads CASGLAGNTQYF. CDR3 coding DNA: TGTGCCAGCGGGCTAGCGGGTAATACGCAGTATTTT.

V gene TRBV11-3 combines with J gene TRBJ2-3, with 14 bases fitting TRBD2. J lost 4 bases, V lost 5 bases, and 8 bases had no gene match. The germline gives CDR1 SGHNT, CDR2 YENEEA. The CDR3 totals 17 residues. The CDR3 region has the DNA TGTGCCAGCAGCACCGGACTAGCGGGAGGTCGAGCAGATACGCAGTATTTT. Its protein is CASSTGLAGGRADTQYF.

The rearrangement uses TRBV6-5 and TRBJ1-1; D is perhaps TRBD1 (5 bases). V dropped 4 bases and J dropped 4 bases, with 16 bases sitting between them. The CDR3 covers 15 residues. Germline loops: CDR1 MNHEY, CDR2 SVGAGI. CDR3 loop: CASSSFLGVGTEAFF. CDR3 nucleotides: TGTGCCAGCAGTTCCTTTTTGGGGGTGGGCACTGAAGCTTTCTTT.

The chain has TRBV15 and TRBJ1-1; maybe TRBD1 (5 bases). V was trimmed by 5 bases and J by 1 base, leaving 11 bases between them. This CDR3 has 14 residues. The V gene's germline CDR1 is LNHNV and CDR2 YYDKDF (reference sequence). In nucleotides, the CDR3 is TGTGCCACCAGCTCAGGGCGGGAGAACACTGAAGCTTTCTTT. Translation: CATSSGRENTEAFF.

The gene calls are TRBV7-3 and TRBJ2-1; D may correspond to TRBD1 or TRBD2 (6 bases each). V lost 3 bases and J lost 6, with 12 bases in between. CDR3 length: 14 residues. Germline CDR1 is SGHTA and CDR2 is FQGTGA. In DNA, the CDR3 is TGTGCCAGCAGCTTGCGGACGGGGGCCAATGAGCAGTTCTTC. Translation: CASSLRTGANEQFF.

This clone was recorded once. V is TRBV19 and J is TRBJ2-7, with TRBD2 identical over 13 bases. The CDR3 runs 13 residues. The trim removed 6 bases at V and 10 bases at J, leaving 6 bases unmatched. Germline V gene lookup returns CDR1 LNHDA and CDR2 SQIVND (reference sequence). The CDR3 protein is CASSPTSGRAQYF. DNA of the CDR3: TGTGCCAGTAGCCCAACTAGCGGGAGGGCTCAGTACTTC. The full variable domain, with the rest looked up from reference TRBV19 and TRBJ2-7, is DGGITQSPKYLFRKEGQNVTLSCEQNLNHDAMYWYRQDPGQGLRLIYYSQIVNDFQKGDIAEGYSVSREKKESFPLTVTSAQKNPTAFYLCASSPTSGRAQYFGPGTRLTVT.

V is TRBV3-1 (or the pseudogene TRBV3-2) and J is TRBJ2-7; 7 bases map to TRBD2. The CDR3 consists of 15 residues. CDR1 is LGHDT and CDR2 is YNNKEL in the germline V gene (reference sequence). V gave up 6 bases and J gave up 1 base; unmatched junction bases: 9. CDR3 coding DNA: TGTGCCAGCAGTCCCAAGCGGGAATCGTCCTACGAGCAGTACTTC. Its translation: CASSPKRESSYEQYF.

Only one count was recorded for this clone. The gene calls are TRBV27 and TRBJ1-1; D not resolved. The length of the CDR3 is 13 residues. Germline CDR1 reads MNHEY; CDR2 reads SMNVEV (reference sequence). Deletions cut 0 bases from V and 1 base from J, with 3 bases between. As DNA, the CDR3 is TGTGCCAGCAGTTTATCAGCGAACACTGAAGCTTTCTTT. It codes for CASSLSANTEAFF.

The chain has TRBV7-9 and TRBJ2-5; tentative D call: TRBD2 (5 bases). V lost 1 base to trimming and J lost 5 bases, with 14 bases between them. Germline V CDR1 and CDR2: SEHNR, FQNEAQ (reference sequence). The CDR3 is 15 residues long. The CDR3 nucleotides are TGTGCCAGCAGCTTAGGCGTCCCGGGAAGCGAGACCCAGTACTTC. This codes for CASSLGVPGSETQYF. The entire variable domain, with the rest obtained from reference TRBV7-9 and TRBJ2-5, is as follows: DTGVSQNPRHKITKRGQNVTFRCDPISEHNRLYWYRQTLGQGPEFLTYFQNEAQLEKSRLLSDRFSAERPKGSFSTLEIQRTEQGDSAMYLCASSLGVPGSETQYFGPGTRLLVL.

This chain uses TRBV10-2 with TRBJ2-2; D may correspond to TRBD1 or TRBD2 (6 bases each). Germline loops: CDR1 WSHSY, CDR2 SAAADI. Between the trimmed V and J ends, which lost 10 bases and 5 bases, there was a span of 17 bases. The CDR3 contains 14 residues. CDR3 bases: TGCGCCATTACCAGCGGGCAGGGGACCGGGGAGCTGTTTTTT. Its protein is CAITSGQGTGELFF.

The chain links TRBV7-7 to TRBJ2-2; TRBD2 aligns across 11 bases. V lost 3 bases to trimming and J lost 0 bases; unmatched junction nucleotides: 3. The CDR3 has 17 amino acids. CDR1 is SSHAT and CDR2 is FNYEAQ in the germline V gene (reference sequence). The DNA of the CDR3 is TGTGCCAGCAGCTTGAGGACTAGCGGGCCGAACACCGGGGAGCTGTTTTTT. Translation gives CASSLRTSGPNTGELFF. The full variable domain, completed using reference TRBV7-7 and TRBJ2-2, is GAGVSQSPRYKVTKRGQDVTLRCDPISSHATLYWYQQALGQGPEFLTYFNYEAQPDKSGLPSDRFSAERPEGSISTLTIQRTEQRDSAMYRCASSLRTSGPNTGELFFGEGSRLTVL.

V gene TRBV6-5 combines with J gene TRBJ1-1; TRBD1 matches 7 bases. The CDR3 is made up of 13 amino acids. CDR1 and CDR2 (germline): MNHEY, SVGAGI. The V and J ends lost 6 bases and 10 bases, in that order; junction bases with no gene match: 11. This CDR3 is CASRSGTEARAFF. The CDR3 nucleotides are TGTGCCAGCAGATCCGGGACAGAGGCGAGAGCTTTCTTT.

This CDR3 is CASNGGQFIGQYF. The CDR3 nucleotides read TGTGCCAGCAATGGGGGACAGTTCATAGGGCAGTACTTC. The chain couples TRBV2 to TRBJ2-7; TRBD1 agrees at 7 bases. The CDR3 consists of 13 residues. The germline gives CDR1 SNHLY, CDR2 FYNNEI. Trimming removed 7 bases from V and 9 bases from J; junction bases left unmatched: 12.

The V gene is TRBV3-1 (or the pseudogene TRBV3-2), the J gene TRBJ1-5; D possibly corresponds to TRBD1 (5 bases). This CDR3 region has 16 residues. Between the trimmed V and J ends, which lost 0 bases and 3 bases, there was a span of 12 bases. CDR1 and CDR2 from the germline V gene are LGHDT and YNNKEL (reference sequence). CDR3 coding DNA: TGTGCCAGCAGCCAAGAGGGCAGGGCCCCCAATCAGCCCCAGCATTTT. This translates into CASSQEGRAPNQPQHF.

The chain joins TRBV15 to TRBJ2-7, with 10 positions matching TRBD1. There are 16 residues in the CDR3. V trimming: 1 base; J trimming: 4 bases; junction bases outside the gene matches: 7. Germline V gene data show CDR1 as LNHNV and CDR2 as YYDKDF (reference sequence). Written as DNA, the CDR3 is TGTGCCACCAGCAGAGGGACAGGGGGAGGCCGATACGAGCAGTACTTC. It encodes CATSRGTGGGRYEQYF. Full variable domain (missing parts from reference TRBV15 and TRBJ2-7): DAMVIQNPRYQVTQFGKPVTLSCSQTLNHNVMYWYQQKSSQAPKLLFHYYDKDFNNEADTPDNFQSRRPNTSFCFLDIRSPGLGDTAMYLCATSRGTGGGRYEQYFGPGTRLTVT.

J is TRBJ1-2 and V is TRBV10-1, with D unresolved. Trimming removed 3 bases at V and 3 bases at J, with 8 bases between. CDR1 and CDR2 from the germline V gene are WNHNN and SYGVQD (reference sequence). This CDR3 is built from 13 residues. The chain's CDR3 is CASSDRRDYGYTF. The CDR3 nucleotides are TGCGCCAGCAGTGATCGGCGGGACTATGGCTACACCTTC.

This rearrangement joins TRBV7-9 to TRBJ1-1; D is possibly TRBD1 (6 bases). CDR1 is SEHNR and CDR2 is FQNEAQ in the germline V gene (reference sequence). The CDR3 has 15 residues. Trimming shortened V by 7 bases and J by 2 bases, and 17 bases separated the two germline ends. This CDR3 reads CASTEMQGINTEAFF. The DNA for the CDR3 is TGTGCCAGCACCGAAATGCAGGGGATCAACACTGAAGCTTTCTTT.

The chain has TRBV10-1 and TRBJ2-1; 7 nucleotides match TRBD2. After removal of 4 bases from V and 9 bases from J, the junction contained 9 bases not matched to a gene. Germline lookup yields CDR1 WNHNN and CDR2 SYGVQD (reference sequence). There are 14 residues in the CDR3. The CDR3 DNA is TGCGCCAGCAGTGCGGCGGCGGGAGCCCGTGAGCAGTTCTTC. It specifies CASSAAAGAREQFF.

This sequence joins TRBV15 and TRBJ2-5; 8 bases are a match to TRBD1. Germline values: CDR1 LNHNV, CDR2 YYDKDF (reference sequence). The trim removed 3 bases at V and 4 bases at J, leaving 4 bases unmatched. The CDR3 has 14 amino acids. The CDR3 DNA reads as TGTGCCACCAGCAGGGACAGGGTCCCAGAGACCCAGTACTTC. Its translation is CATSRDRVPETQYF.